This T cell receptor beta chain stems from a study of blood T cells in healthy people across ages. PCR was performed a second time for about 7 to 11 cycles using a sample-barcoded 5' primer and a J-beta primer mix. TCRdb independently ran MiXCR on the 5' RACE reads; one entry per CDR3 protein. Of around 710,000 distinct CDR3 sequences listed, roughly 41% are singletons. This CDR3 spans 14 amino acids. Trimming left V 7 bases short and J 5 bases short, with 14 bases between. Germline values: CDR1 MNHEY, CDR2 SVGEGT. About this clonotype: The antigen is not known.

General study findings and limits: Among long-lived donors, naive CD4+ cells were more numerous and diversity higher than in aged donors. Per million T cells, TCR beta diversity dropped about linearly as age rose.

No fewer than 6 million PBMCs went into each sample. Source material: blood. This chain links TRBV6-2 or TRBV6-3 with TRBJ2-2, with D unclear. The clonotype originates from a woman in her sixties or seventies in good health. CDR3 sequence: CASTNSEVTGELFF. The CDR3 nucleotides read TGTGCCAGCACCAACAGTGAGGTTACCGGGGAGCTGTTTTTT.